The 8 T cell receptor beta chains listed next were all sequenced from one sample in a study of a mutant IDH1 vaccine in newly diagnosed glioma. Time point of the sample: week 47, end of study. Every vaccine dose comprised 300 ug of mutant IDH1 20-mer peptide plus topical imiquimod. Antigens for these TCRs are unknown. Sequencing was performed with immunoSEQ multiplex PCR; in TCRdb, only in-frame clones are kept and a portion is missing. In the table there are about 94,000 clones, approximately 89% of which are singletons. The sequenced sample was PBMCs, obtained from a glioma patient whose treatment included an IDH1 peptide vaccine. These receptors originate from a woman between 50 and 59 years old with glioma.

The genes are TRBV6-5 and TRBJ2-7, with a tentative D call TRBD1 (6 bases). Germline V gene sequence: CDR1 MNHEY, CDR2 SVGAGI. V lost 4 bases, J lost 7 bases, and 14 bases lay in between. The CDR3 has 13 amino acids. CDR3 in DNA: TGTGCCAGCAGTTTCGAAACAGGGAGAGAGCAGTACTTC. This codes for CASSFETGREQYF.

The chain links TRBV2 to TRBJ2-5; 8 bases agree with TRBD1. The CDR3 has 14 residues. The germline CDR1 and CDR2 sequences are SNHLY and FYNNEI. Trimming cost V 9 bases and J 4 bases; bases outside gene matches: 10. The CDR3 bases are TGTGCCAGGGCGGTGGCAGGGGGCCGAGAGACCCAGTACTTC. As protein: CARAVAGGRETQYF.

The chain couples TRBV13 to TRBJ2-6; TRBD1 matches 9 bases. The CDR3 spans 16 residues. The V gene end was trimmed by 7 bases and the J gene end by 7 bases; junction bases not matched to a gene: 11. The germline gives CDR1 PRHDT, CDR2 FYEKMQ (reference sequence). The CDR3 loop reads CASTISGQGIANVLTF. Written as DNA, the CDR3 is TGTGCCAGCACGATATCAGGACAGGGGATTGCCAACGTCCTGACTTTC. The variable domain in full, completed from reference TRBV13 and TRBJ2-6, reads AAGVIQSPRHLIKEKRETATLKCYPIPRHDTVYWYQQGPGQDPQFLISFYEKMQSDKGSIPDRFSAQQFSDYHSELNMSSLELGDSALYFCASTISGQGIANVLTFGAGSRLTVL.

This chain uses TRBV29-1 with TRBJ1-5; 8 nucleotides align to TRBD1. The CDR3 length is 12 residues. Germline CDR1 reads SQVTM; CDR2 reads ANQGSEA. V trimming: 7 bases; J trimming: 8 bases; junction bases outside the gene matches: 7. CDR3 coding DNA: TGCAGCGCCCGACAGGGACAGGAGCCCCAGCATTTT. Protein: CSARQGQEPQHF.

The V and J genes are TRBV28 and TRBJ1-3; D is unclear. The V end lost 2 bases, the J end lost 1 base, and 9 bases lay between the germline ends. Germline CDR1 reads MDHEN; CDR2 reads SYDVKM. This CDR3 comprises 15 residues. DNA for the CDR3: TGTGCCAGCAGTTTAGGGGATATATCTGGAAACACCATATATTTT. It is translated as CASSLGDISGNTIYF.

The sample holds one count of this clone. The V and J genes are TRBV15 and TRBJ2-3, with 11 bases fitting TRBD1. V was clipped by 5 bases and J by 3 bases; unmatched bases: 7. Germline CDR1 reads LNHNV; CDR2 reads YYDKDF (reference sequence). The CDR3 sequence is 16 residues long. CDR3 region: CATSPGTGGMTDTQYF. For the CDR3, the DNA is TGTGCCACCAGCCCCGGGACAGGGGGTATGACAGATACGCAGTATTTT.

The rearrangement joins TRBV5-1 to TRBJ2-1; 9 positions agree with TRBD1. The CDR3 totals 15 residues. V was clipped by 8 bases and J by 7 bases; unmatched bases: 13. Germline-derived CDR1 and CDR2 are SGHRS and YFSETQ. The CDR3 reads CARKRRDRVSNEQFF. The DNA for the CDR3 is TGCGCCAGGAAACGCCGGGACAGGGTATCAAATGAGCAGTTCTTC.

The chain links TRBV19 to TRBJ2-5, with D tentatively TRBD1 (6 bases). The CDR3 has 15 amino acids. CDR1 and CDR2 from the germline V gene are LNHDA and SQIVND (reference sequence). V was trimmed by 4 bases and J by 5 bases, leaving 17 bases between them. In DNA, the CDR3 is TGTGCCAGTAGTAAGAGGGGGAATGTGGCGGAGACCCAGTACTTC. This gives the protein CASSKRGNVAETQYF.